This T cell receptor beta chain is from a study of blood T cell repertoires in COVID-19. Using immunoSEQ multiplex PCR, the repertoire was profiled, and TCRdb retains in-frame clones only, with some absent. The table shows approximately 160,000 clones, with around four fifths occurring only once. The J segment lost 0 bases and the V segment lost 4 bases, leaving 5 bases of the junction unmatched. From germline, CDR1 is SEHNR and CDR2 FQNEAQ (reference sequence). CDR3 size: 15 residues. Material for sequencing was PBMCs or T cells enriched from blood (not recorded which). The rearrangement uses TRBV7-9 and TRBJ1-2; 7 bases agree with TRBD1. The source is a woman aged 45-60 years who had recovered from COVID-19. Here the CDR3 reads CASSSRQGANYGYTF. The CDR3 DNA follows: TGTGCCAGCAGCTCTCGACAGGGCGCTAACTATGGCTACACCTTC.